Below, 2 T cell receptor beta chains from the same sample are listed, as sequenced in a study of T-cell reconstitution after alpha-beta-depleted transplantation in children. As it was prepared, the TCRbeta library received unique molecular identifiers. MiXCR, applied by TCRdb to the PCR reads, yields one record per CDR3 protein. This table has about 230,000 distinct CDR3 sequences, around 11% appearing once. The material was PBMCs from the stem cell graft donor, obtained from the stem cell graft. The receptors shown here come from a human donor who donated a stem cell graft to a child with acute lymphoblastic leukemia.

Many counts were recorded for this clonotype. The genes are TRBV15 and TRBJ2-1; TRBD2 agrees at 7 bases. Per germline, CDR1 LNHNV and CDR2 YYDKDF (reference sequence). Germline trimming cut 6 bases from V and 8 bases from J; bases unmatched to any gene: 4. CDR3 length: 12 residues. The CDR3 DNA reads as TGTGCCACCAGTGTAGGGAGGGATGAGCAGTTCTTC. Amino acids: CATSVGRDEQFF.

The chain combines TRBV6-2 or TRBV6-3 with TRBJ2-1; D not resolved. The V gene's germline CDR1 is MNHEY and CDR2 SVGEGT. The CDR3 has 14 amino acids. Trimming removed 11 bases from V and 0 bases from J, with 14 bases in between. In DNA, the CDR3 is TGTGCCGTTCGTAGTTGGGGCTCCTACAATGAGCAGTTCTTC. Residues: CAVRSWGSYNEQFF.